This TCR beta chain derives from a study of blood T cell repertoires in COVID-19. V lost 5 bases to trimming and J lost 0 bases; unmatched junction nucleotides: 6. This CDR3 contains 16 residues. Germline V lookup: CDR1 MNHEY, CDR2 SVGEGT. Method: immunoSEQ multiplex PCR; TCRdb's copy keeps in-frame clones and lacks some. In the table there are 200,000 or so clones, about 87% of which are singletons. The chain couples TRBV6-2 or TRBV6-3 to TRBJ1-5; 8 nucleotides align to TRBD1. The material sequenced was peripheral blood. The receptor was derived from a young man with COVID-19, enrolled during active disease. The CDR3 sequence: CASSDLGTGSNQPQHF. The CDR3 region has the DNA TGTGCCAGCAGTGACCTCGGGACAGGTAGCAATCAGCCCCAGCATTTT.